Listed here are 18 T cell receptor beta chains from one sample, sequenced in a study of cytomegalovirus exposure and HLA in healthy donors. The PCR made use of 60 Vbeta and 13 Jbeta primers. Profiled with immunoSEQ multiplex PCR; TCRdb holds only in-frame clones, not every one. The sample shows some 150,000 clones, around 82% of them seen only once. The sample taken for sequencing was PBMCs. The receptor source for this set is a man between 18 and 29 years old in good health and CMV-seropositive.

The genes are TRBV5-6 and TRBJ2-1, with TRBD2 matching 7 bases. CDR3 length: 17 amino acids. The germline CDR1 and CDR2 sequences are SGHDT and YYEEEE. Losses at the gene ends were 3 bases for V and 0 bases for J; bases not matched to a gene: 9. Written as DNA, the CDR3 is TGTGCCAGCAGCTCATGGACCGGCGGGAGCTCCTACAATGAGCAGTTCTTC. Translation gives CASSSWTGGSSYNEQFF.

The chain employs TRBV28 and TRBJ1-5; the D gene is possibly TRBD1 (6 bases). Trimming removed 6 bases at V and 4 bases at J, with 10 bases between. Germline V gene data show CDR1 as MDHEN and CDR2 as SYDVKM. The CDR3 covers 13 residues. The CDR3 reads CASSRQVNQPQHF. CDR3 in DNA: TGTGCCAGCAGCCGACAGGTTAATCAGCCCCAGCATTTT.

This sequence joins TRBV5-1 and TRBJ2-2; D gene uncertain. Trimming took off 0 bases at V and 0 bases at J, with 6 bases between the two ends. Germline assignment: CDR1 SGHRS and CDR2 YFSETQ. The CDR3 has 15 amino acids. CDR3 nucleotides: TGCGCCAGCAGCTTGGGGGCATCGAACACCGGGGAGCTGTTTTTT. This gives the protein CASSLGASNTGELFF.

The gene calls are TRBV29-1 and TRBJ2-1, with 8 bases aligning to TRBD1. Germline assignment: CDR1 SQVTM and CDR2 ANQGSEA. The CDR3 covers 12 residues. With 7 bases clipped from V and 6 bases from J, the junction kept 5 bases outside the gene matches. The chain's CDR3 is CSAGTGFNEQFF. The CDR3 DNA reads TGCAGCGCCGGGACAGGCTTCAATGAGCAGTTCTTC.

The rearrangement uses TRBV7-9 and TRBJ2-7, with D perhaps TRBD2 (5 bases). The CDR3 has 12 residues. Germline CDR1 SEHNR, CDR2 FQNEAQ (reference sequence). With 6 bases removed from V and 6 bases from J, the gap between germline ends came to 12 bases. CDR3 bases: TGTGCCAGCAGGCCTGAGGGTGGCGAGCAGTACTTC. Protein: CASRPEGGEQYF. The full variable domain, completed using reference TRBV7-9 and TRBJ2-7, is DTGVSQNPRHKITKRGQNVTFRCDPISEHNRLYWYRQTLGQGPEFLTYFQNEAQLEKSRLLSDRFSAERPKGSFSTLEIQRTEQGDSAMYLCASRPEGGEQYFGPGTRLTVT.

This chain connects TRBV5-1 to TRBJ1-4, with TRBD1 matching 8 bases. CDR1 SGHRS and CDR2 YFSETQ come from the germline V gene. J gave up 0 bases and V 7 bases, and 5 bases lay outside the gene matches. This CDR3 comprises 15 residues. The chain's CDR3 is CASGPQGATNEKLFF. The CDR3 DNA reads TGCGCCAGCGGCCCACAGGGGGCAACTAATGAAAAACTGTTTTTT.

CDR3 nucleotide sequence: TGTGCCAGCAGTTACGGGCTGGCAAAAGAGACCCAGTACTTC. Translated: CASSYGLAKETQYF. The rearrangement uses TRBV6-5 and TRBJ2-5; no clear D gene. Germline CDR1 is MNHEY and CDR2 is SVGAGI. V was trimmed by 2 bases and J by 3 bases, leaving 10 bases between them. This CDR3 has 14 residues.

DNA for the CDR3: TGCGCCAGCAGCCAAGATACAAGGGACAGGGGGCCTTATGGCTACACCTTC. Protein sequence: CASSQDTRDRGPYGYTF. The chain carries TRBV4-1 and TRBJ1-2; 12 nucleotides match TRBD1. Germline values: CDR1 MGHRA, CDR2 YSYEKL. The CDR3 is 17 residues long. V lost 0 bases to trimming and J lost 5 bases; unmatched junction nucleotides: 7.

This chain links TRBV29-1 with TRBJ2-1; 16 bases map to TRBD2. CDR3 length equals 16 residues. The V gene's germline CDR1 is SQVTM and CDR2 ANQGSEA. V was clipped by 4 bases and J by 7 bases; unmatched bases: 7. In DNA form, the CDR3 reads TGCAGCGTTGGGGGACTAGCGGGAGGGCCCTCTAATGAGCAGTTCTTC. Protein: CSVGGLAGGPSNEQFF.

The chain couples TRBV5-1 to TRBJ2-7, with TRBD1 identical over 7 bases. V lost 5 bases to trimming and J lost 4 bases; unmatched junction nucleotides: 9. The CDR3 has 14 residues. Germline CDR1 reads SGHRS; CDR2 reads YFSETQ. The CDR3 loop is CASSGSEGAYEQYF. The DNA for the CDR3 is TGCGCCAGCAGTGGGTCTGAGGGGGCTTACGAGCAGTACTTC.

V usage is TRBV27 and J usage is TRBJ1-1, with 9 bases aligning to TRBD1. The CDR3 sequence is 16 residues long. The trim removed 5 bases at V and 10 bases at J, leaving 17 bases unmatched. CDR1 and CDR2 (germline): MNHEY, SMNVEV (reference sequence). The DNA for the CDR3 is TGTGCCAGCAGTCAGGGGTGGGACAGGGACCCTAATGGAGCTTTCTTT. It codes for CASSQGWDRDPNGAFF.

This clone was recorded only once. The V call is TRBV5-1, the J call TRBJ2-1, with 10 bases matching TRBD2. CDR3 size: 15 residues. V dropped 2 bases and J dropped 9; count of bases not matched to a gene: 8. Germline values: CDR1 SGHRS, CDR2 YFSETQ. The CDR3 reads CASSFLTSGQAEQFF. The CDR3 DNA sequence: TGCGCCAGCAGCTTCCTGACTAGCGGGCAGGCTGAGCAGTTCTTC.

The CDR3 DNA reads as TGCGCCAGCAGCTTGGCCGGGACAGGGAGCGAGCAGTACTTC. Translated, it gives CASSLAGTGSEQYF. The chain joins TRBV5-1 to TRBJ2-7, with 9 bases identical to TRBD1. The CDR3 consists of 14 residues. J gave up 6 bases and V 0 bases, and 4 bases lay outside the gene matches. CDR1 is SGHRS and CDR2 is YFSETQ in the germline V gene.

The V and J genes are TRBV7-2 and TRBJ2-6, with D possibly being TRBD1 (5 bases). V lost 0 bases and J lost 7, with 13 bases in between. The CDR3 sequence is 16 residues long. Germline V lookup: CDR1 SGHTA, CDR2 FQGNSA. The CDR3 loop reads CASSLADRGSANVLTF. CDR3 bases: TGTGCCAGCAGCTTAGCGGATAGGGGATCCGCCAACGTCCTGACTTTC.

The rearrangement links TRBV6-5 to TRBJ1-4; D gene unclear. V was shortened by 6 bases and J by 1 base, with 9 bases between the two germline ends. The CDR3 covers 14 residues. Germline-derived CDR1 and CDR2 are MNHEY and SVGAGI. This CDR3 reads CASRLTRTNEKLFF. The CDR3 DNA sequence: TGTGCCAGCAGACTGACAAGAACTAATGAAAAACTGTTTTTT.

V usage is TRBV5-1 and J usage is TRBJ1-4; TRBD1 might be the D (5 bases). The CDR3 sequence is 15 residues long. Germline loops: CDR1 SGHRS, CDR2 YFSETQ. The V gene lost 0 bases and the J gene lost 6 bases, with 12 bases spanning the gap. The DNA of the CDR3 is TGCGCCAGCAGCTTGGCCGGGGGAGGTTATGAAAAACTGTTTTTT. As protein: CASSLAGGGYEKLFF.

The chain combines TRBV14 with TRBJ2-1; no clear D gene. Trimming took 0 bases from V and 9 from J, leaving 18 bases between them. There are 16 residues in the CDR3. Germline lookup yields CDR1 SGHDN and CDR2 FVKESK. The CDR3 region has the DNA TGTGCCAGCAGCCAAGATCTTGCGCACACTCGGAGTGAGCAGTTCTTC. The encoded protein is CASSQDLAHTRSEQFF.

The chain carries TRBV11-2 and TRBJ1-2, with 7 bases identical to TRBD1. In germline, CDR1 is SGHAT, CDR2 FQNNGV. V lost 8 bases, J lost 7 bases, and 7 bases stayed unmatched. The length of the CDR3 is 12 residues. CDR3 nucleotide sequence: TGTGCCAGCCTCAAGGCAGGGGGTGGCTACACCTTC. Translation gives CASLKAGGGYTF.